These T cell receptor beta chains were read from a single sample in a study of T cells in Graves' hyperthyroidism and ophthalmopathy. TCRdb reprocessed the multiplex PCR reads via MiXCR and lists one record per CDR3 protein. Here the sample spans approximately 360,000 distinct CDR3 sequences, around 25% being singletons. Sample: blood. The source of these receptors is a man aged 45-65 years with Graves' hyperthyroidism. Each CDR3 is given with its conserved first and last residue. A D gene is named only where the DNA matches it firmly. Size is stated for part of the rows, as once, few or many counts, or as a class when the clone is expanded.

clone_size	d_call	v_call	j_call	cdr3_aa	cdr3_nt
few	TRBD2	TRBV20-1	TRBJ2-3	CSARDLTSSDTQYF	TGCAGTGCTAGAGACCTGACTAGCTCAGATACGCAGTATTTT
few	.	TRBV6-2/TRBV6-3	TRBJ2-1	CASTGVSTYNEQFF	TGTGCCAGCACGGGAGTCTCTACCTACAATGAGCAGTTCTTC
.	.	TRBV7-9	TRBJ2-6	CASSTRTVSSGANVLTF	TGTGCCAGCAGCACACGGACAGTGAGCTCTGGGGCCAACGTCCTGACTTTC
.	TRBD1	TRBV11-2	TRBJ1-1	CASSPPGQGFF	TGTGCCAGCAGCCCCCCGGGACAGGGTTTCTTT
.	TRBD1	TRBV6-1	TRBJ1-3	CASKQGAGNTIYF	TGTGCCAGTAAACAGGGGGCAGGAAACACCATATATTTT
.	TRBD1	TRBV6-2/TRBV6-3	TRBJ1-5	CASSYGRGPLGNQPQHF	TGTGCCAGCAGTTACGGCAGGGGGCCATTGGGCAATCAGCCCCAGCATTTT
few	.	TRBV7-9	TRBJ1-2	CASSHRYGYTF	TGTGCCAGCAGCCATAGATATGGCTACACCTTC
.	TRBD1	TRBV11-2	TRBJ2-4	CASSNTGGAQYF	TGTGCCAGCAGCAACACAGGGGGCGCTCAGTACTTC
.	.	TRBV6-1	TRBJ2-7	CATKTPRFEQYF	TGTGCCACGAAAACCCCGCGGTTCGAGCAGTACTTC
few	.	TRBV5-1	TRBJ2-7	CASSAEGGSEQYF	TGCGCCAGCAGCGCCGAGGGGGGTAGCGAGCAGTACTTC
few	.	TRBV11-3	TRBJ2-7	CASSPQLSYEQYF	TGTGCCAGCAGCCCCCAACTCTCCTACGAGCAGTACTTC
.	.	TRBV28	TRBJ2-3	CASNLVAGTDTQYF	TGTGCCAGCAATTTAGTAGCCGGGACAGATACGCAGTATTTT